The 8 T cell receptor beta chains listed next were all sequenced from one sample in a study of blood T cell repertoires in COVID-19. The data were produced by immunoSEQ multiplex PCR, yet TCRdb's version contains in-frame clones alone and is incomplete. The sample lists about 110,000 clones, approximately 85% seen once, with roughly 2.5% in the top ten. Specimen: peripheral blood. The receptors stem from a human donor in a cohort sampled during active COVID-19.

This chain joins TRBV7-8 and TRBJ1-3, with D hard to call. The V and J ends lost 0 bases and 6 bases respectively, with 6 bases between them. CDR1 and CDR2 (germline): SGHVS, FQNEAQ. The CDR3 length is 13 residues. CDR3 nucleotide sequence: TGTGCCAGCAGCTTAGCTCGAGAAAACACCATATATTTT. Its translation: CASSLARENTIYF.

This clone was counted between two and nine times. The chain has TRBV25-1 and TRBJ2-7; the match to TRBD2 covers 8 bases. The CDR3 spans 16 residues. J was trimmed by 1 base and V by 1 base; bases with no gene match: 6. Germline V gene lookup returns CDR1 MGHDK and CDR2 SYGVNS. CDR3 DNA sequence: TGTGCCAGCAGTGAATCGGGGGGGCGCGTGTCCTACGAGCAGTACTTC. Translated: CASSESGGRVSYEQYF.

The CDR3 region is CASSLSGTGVNEQFF. CDR3 coding DNA: TGTGCCAGCAGCTTATCAGGGACAGGGGTTAATGAGCAGTTCTTC. V gene TRBV11-3 combines with J gene TRBJ2-1; TRBD1 matches at 10 bases. Germline loops: CDR1 SGHNT, CDR2 YENEEA. The CDR3 covers 15 residues. V shed 2 bases and J 7 bases; nucleotides not matched to a gene: 5.

The chain carries TRBV3-1 (or the pseudogene TRBV3-2) and TRBJ2-3; TRBD2 matches at 8 bases. Germline values: CDR1 LGHDT, CDR2 YNNKEL (reference sequence). The CDR3 sequence is 16 residues long. V lost 3 bases, J lost 6 bases, and 11 bases stayed unmatched. In DNA form, the CDR3 reads TGTGCCAGCAGCCATTTAGCGGCCACGGGGGGGGATACGCAGTATTTT. Its protein product is CASSHLAATGGDTQYF.

A remark on this clone: Additional DNA sequences in this sample encode the identical CDR3. V gene TRBV11-3 combines with J gene TRBJ2-7, with D maybe TRBD2 (5 bases). Germline CDR1 reads SGHNT; CDR2 reads YENEEA. The CDR3 is 15 residues long. Trimming left V 8 bases short and J 3 bases short, with 20 bases between. The CDR3 reads CASRPSRTRHYEQYF. In nucleotides, the CDR3 is TGTGCCAGCCGCCCTAGTAGAACTAGACACTACGAGCAGTACTTC.

The chain uses TRBV6-5 and TRBJ1-2; D is unclear. V was shortened by 7 bases and J by 6 bases, with 12 bases between the two germline ends. Per germline, CDR1 MNHEY and CDR2 SVGAGI. The CDR3 length is 12 residues. The CDR3 bases are TGTGCCAGCACGGAGAGGGAGCATGGCTACACCTTC. Its translation is CASTEREHGYTF.

The chain uses TRBV30 and TRBJ1-5; 12 bases are a match to TRBD1. The length of the CDR3 is 17 residues. Germline V gives CDR1 GTSNPN, CDR2 SVGIG (reference sequence). V trimming: 0 bases; J trimming: 7 bases; junction bases outside the gene matches: 10. The CDR3 is CAWSVLGTGGAGQPQHF. Written as DNA, the CDR3 is TGTGCCTGGAGTGTTTTGGGGACAGGGGGCGCTGGGCAGCCCCAGCATTTT.

A remark on this clone: One end of the junction does not line up with germline, which may come from a read error. The chain is built from TRBV7-7 and TRBJ2-7, with 9 bases fitting TRBD1. Germline V gives CDR1 SSHAT, CDR2 FNYEAQ (reference sequence). The CDR3 totals 15 residues. CDR3 sequence: CASSSSTGGQDEQYF. The CDR3 region has the DNA TGTGCTAGCAGCTCAAGTACAGGGGGCCAGGACGAGCAGTACTTC.